One and the same sample provided the 21 T cell receptor beta chains below, sequenced in a study of T cell responses to AZD1222 COVID-19 vaccine. The data were produced by immunoSEQ multiplex PCR, yet TCRdb's version contains in-frame clones alone and is incomplete. The data show about 140,000 clones, with approximately 86% seen just once and around 3.3% held by the top ten. The specimen was peripheral blood, collected on day 0 of AZD1222 vaccination. These TCRs come from an adult in good health.

The chain links TRBV6-2 or TRBV6-3 to TRBJ1-5; D is unclear. The ends were cut back, 5 bases at V and 3 bases at J, with 11 bases in the middle. The germline gives CDR1 MNHEY, CDR2 SVGEGT. The length of the CDR3 is 14 residues. For the CDR3, the DNA is TGTGCCAGCAGTGGCCAGGCAATCAATCAGCCCCAGCATTTT. Translating it yields CASSGQAINQPQHF.

V is TRBV2 and J is TRBJ2-3; D ambiguous. The V end was cut by 9 bases, the J end by 1 base, with 14 bases between. The CDR3 extends over 14 amino acids. The germline V gene has CDR1 SNHLY and CDR2 FYNNEI. The CDR3 reads CARAIESGTDTQYF. The CDR3 DNA sequence: TGTGCCAGGGCGATAGAGTCAGGCACAGATACGCAGTATTTT.

This rearrangement joins TRBV19 to TRBJ1-5; maybe TRBD1 (6 bases). The germline V gene encodes CDR1 LNHDA and CDR2 SQIVND (reference sequence). V shed 2 bases and J shed 4 bases, with 12 bases lying between them. The CDR3 totals 15 residues. CDR3 sequence: CASSITRGVNQPQHF. The CDR3 DNA reads as TGTGCCAGTAGTATAACCAGGGGAGTAAATCAGCCCCAGCATTTT.

The V and J genes are TRBV21-1 and TRBJ1-1. TRBV21-1 is recorded as a pseudogene. This CDR3 comprises 14 residues. The CDR3 sequence: CASSYGGLNTEAFF. CDR3 coding DNA: TGTGCCAGCTCCTACGGGGGGTTGAACACTGAAGCTTTCTTT.

This chain connects TRBV5-1 to TRBJ2-1, with 8 nucleotides matching TRBD2. V lost 7 bases and J lost 9; bases outside the gene matches: 12. The CDR3 runs to 14 residues. Germline CDR1 is SGHRS and CDR2 is YFSETQ. The CDR3 reads CASAEGNGRGEQFF. For the CDR3, the DNA is TGCGCCAGCGCCGAGGGGAACGGGAGGGGTGAGCAGTTCTTC.

The chain carries TRBV7-3 and TRBJ2-1; D may be TRBD2 (6 bases). Germline CDR1 SGHTA, CDR2 FQGTGA. CDR3 length: 13 amino acids. Trimming removed 5 bases from V and 7 bases from J, with 12 bases in between. The CDR3 region is CASSLGLLNEQFF. The CDR3 DNA reads TGTGCCAGCAGCCTGGGACTTCTGAATGAGCAGTTCTTC.

The chain employs TRBV30 and TRBJ2-5; 8 positions match TRBD2. CDR1 and CDR2 (germline): GTSNPN, SVGIG (reference sequence). The CDR3 consists of 13 residues. V gave up 8 bases and J gave up 4 bases; unmatched junction bases: 9. CDR3: CAGQAGVGETQYF. The CDR3 nucleotides are TGTGCCGGCCAAGCGGGAGTAGGAGAGACCCAGTACTTC.

The CDR3 protein is CASSLGGGSAEAFF. DNA for the CDR3: TGTGCCAGCAGCTTGGGTGGGGGCAGCGCTGAAGCTTTCTTT. This chain connects TRBV5-8 to TRBJ1-1; weak D call: TRBD1 (6 bases). The V gene's germline CDR1 is SGHTS and CDR2 YDEGEE. The CDR3 spans 14 residues. V dropped 0 bases and J dropped 6 bases, with 12 bases sitting between them. The whole variable domain, remainder taken from reference TRBV5-8 and TRBJ1-1, is EAGVTQSPTHLIKTRGQQATLRCSPISGHTSVYWYQQALGLGLQFLLWYDEGEERNRGNFPPRFSGRQFPNYSSELNVNALELEDSALYLCASSLGGGSAEAFFGQGTRLTVV.

The chain is built from TRBV19 and TRBJ1-2; the D is unclear. The V end lost 5 bases, the J end lost 1 base, and 17 bases lay between the germline ends. From germline, CDR1 is LNHDA and CDR2 SQIVND (reference sequence). The CDR3 is 16 amino acids. Written as DNA, the CDR3 is TGTGCCAGTAGTTCCCTTGCAGCCAGCCATAACTATGGCTACACCTTC. Its translation is CASSSLAASHNYGYTF.

This clone was picked up one time. Sequence at one end of the junction differs from germline and may be a read error. The chain is built from TRBV28 and TRBJ1-2; no clear D. Germline V CDR1 and CDR2: MDHEN, SYDVKM. The CDR3 is made up of 16 amino acids. The CDR3 nucleotides are TGTGCCAGCCGTTTTATTACAAGAGGCGCCCTTTATGGCTACACCTTC. Translation gives CASRFITRGALYGYTF.

The chain carries TRBV27 and TRBJ1-3; 9 bases line up with TRBD1. In germline, CDR1 is MNHEY, CDR2 SMNVEV (reference sequence). V lost 6 bases, J lost 4 bases, and 7 bases stayed unmatched. The CDR3 totals 15 residues. The CDR3 protein is CASRVTGGLGNTIYF. In nucleotides, the CDR3 is TGTGCCAGCAGGGTAACAGGGGGCCTAGGAAACACCATATATTTT.

The chain combines TRBV9 with TRBJ1-1; 7 bases are a match to TRBD1. J was trimmed by 4 bases and V by 2 bases; bases with no gene match: 5. The CDR3 extends over 14 amino acids. The germline CDR1 and CDR2 sequences are SGDLS and YYNGEE. The chain's CDR3 is CASSVAAGGTEAFF. The CDR3, as DNA: TGTGCCAGCAGCGTCGCAGCAGGGGGCACTGAAGCTTTCTTT.

The chain links TRBV30 to TRBJ1-2; 7 nucleotides align to TRBD1. The CDR3 is made up of 16 amino acids. V gave up 5 bases and J gave up 5 bases; unmatched junction bases: 17. CDR1 is GTSNPN, CDR2 SVGIG, per germline (reference sequence). In DNA form, the CDR3 reads TGTGCCTGGGGTGGCCCAAACAGGGGAAAGGGGTATGGCTACACCTTC. It translates to CAWGGPNRGKGYGYTF. Supplemented by reference TRBV30 and TRBJ1-2, the full variable domain reads SQTIHQWPATLVQPVGSPLSLECTVEGTSNPNLYWYRQAAGRGLQLLFYSVGIGQISSEVPQNLSASRPQDRQFILSSKKLLLSDSGFYLCAWGGPNRGKGYGYTFGSGTRLTVV.

This rearrangement joins TRBV3-1 (or the pseudogene TRBV3-2) to TRBJ1-1, with no clear D. The CDR3 has 16 amino acids. Trimming cost V 4 bases and J 1 base, with 16 bases left between them. The germline gives CDR1 LGHDT, CDR2 YNNKEL (reference sequence). In DNA, the CDR3 is TGTGCCAGCAGCCTCCGAATGGGATCTGGGAACACTGAAGCTTTCTTT. It translates to CASSLRMGSGNTEAFF.

V is TRBV19 and J is TRBJ1-6; D not certain. Germline V lookup: CDR1 LNHDA, CDR2 SQIVND (reference sequence). V dropped 4 bases and J dropped 10 bases, with 14 bases sitting between them. The length of the CDR3 is 14 residues. The DNA of the CDR3 is TGTGCCAGTAGTACGCAGGACGCTAGATCACCCCTCCACTTT. Translated, it gives CASSTQDARSPLHF. Full variable domain (remainder filled in from reference TRBV19 and TRBJ1-6): DGGITQSPKYLFRKEGQNVTLSCEQNLNHDAMYWYRQDPGQGLRLIYYSQIVNDFQKGDIAEGYSVSREKKESFPLTVTSAQKNPTAFYLCASSTQDARSPLHFGNGTRLTVT.

The V and J genes are TRBV29-1 and TRBJ2-5; D is undetermined. V was clipped by 4 bases and J by 6 bases, with 6 bases between them. CDR3 length: 10 amino acids. Germline V gene data show CDR1 as SQVTM and CDR2 as ANQGSEA. In DNA, the CDR3 is TGCAGCGTTGCCGAAAAGACCCAGTACTTC. Amino acids: CSVAEKTQYF.

The rearrangement links TRBV14 to TRBJ1-1, with D hard to call. This CDR3 has 15 residues. From germline, CDR1 is SGHDN and CDR2 FVKESK. V lost 1 base and J lost 2, with 11 bases in between. The CDR3 sequence: CASSQGQSYNTEAFF. The CDR3 region has the DNA TGTGCCAGCAGCCAAGGGCAGAGCTATAACACTGAAGCTTTCTTT.

The chain employs TRBV5-6 and TRBJ1-1, with TRBD1 matching over 12 bases. The germline gives CDR1 SGHDT, CDR2 YYEEEE. Trimming took 4 bases from V and 3 from J; bases not matched to a gene: 7. The CDR3 extends over 16 amino acids. The CDR3 DNA sequence: TGTGCCAGCAGCGGGGACAGGGGGCGCGGCGACACTGAAGCTTTCTTT. Translation: CASSGDRGRGDTEAFF.

This sequence joins TRBV18 and TRBJ2-1; TRBD1 aligns across 10 bases. Germline V gives CDR1 KGHSH, CDR2 LQKENI. The CDR3 totals 14 residues. With 5 bases clipped from V and 8 bases from J, the junction kept 6 bases outside the gene matches. The CDR3 is CASSSGTGADEQFF. The CDR3 nucleotides read TGTGCCAGCTCATCCGGGACAGGGGCGGATGAGCAGTTCTTC.

The chain has TRBV19 and TRBJ1-5, with 7 bases matching TRBD1. This CDR3 has 12 amino acids. The V and J ends lost 6 bases and 11 bases, in that order; junction bases with no gene match: 7. Germline CDR1 and CDR2: LNHDA and SQIVND (reference sequence). DNA for the CDR3: TGTGCCAGTAGGAGACAGGGAGGATCCCAGCATTTT. Protein sequence: CASRRQGGSQHF. The full variable domain, its missing parts supplied by reference TRBV19 and TRBJ1-5, is DGGITQSPKYLFRKEGQNVTLSCEQNLNHDAMYWYRQDPGQGLRLIYYSQIVNDFQKGDIAEGYSVSREKKESFPLTVTSAQKNPTAFYLCASRRQGGSQHFGDGTRLSIL.

The chain has TRBV9 and TRBJ2-3, with a tentative D call TRBD2 (5 bases). Per germline, CDR1 SGDLS and CDR2 YYNGEE. V was shortened by 3 bases and J by 1 base, with 15 bases between the two germline ends. The CDR3 loop spans 16 amino acids. The CDR3 coding sequence is TGTGCCAGCAGCGACACCCCCGGACTGCGCACAGATACGCAGTATTTT. This gives the protein CASSDTPGLRTDTQYF.